What follows are 7 T cell receptor beta chains derived from one specimen sequenced in a study of tumor and adjacent non-tumor tissue in lung cancer. Three rounds of nested PCR, following a modified ARM-PCR protocol, produced the TCRbeta library. Using its own MiXCR run on the multiplex PCR reads, TCRdb lists one record per CDR3 protein. The table includes 60,000 to 100,000 distinct CDR3 sequences, around 80% detected once. RNA was extracted from bulk tissue without any cell sorting. The normal lung tissue was taken more than 3 cm from the tumor edge. The sequenced sample was distant non-tumor lung tissue. All receptors derive from a man between 65 and 80 years old with non-small cell lung cancer.

CDR3 coding DNA: TGTGCCAGCAGTTTACTTGCCCTCCAGACTAGAGGGAGAGGGGAAGAGACCCAGTACTTC. This codes for CASSLLALQTRGRGEETQYF. The gene calls are TRBV28 and TRBJ2-5, with D perhaps matching TRBD2 (6 bases). Per germline, CDR1 MDHEN and CDR2 SYDVKM. V lost 2 bases to trimming and J lost 3 bases, with 28 bases between them. The CDR3 is 20 residues long. Drawing the rest from reference TRBV28 and TRBJ2-5, the complete variable domain is DVKVTQSSRYLVKRTGEKVFLECVQDMDHENMFWYRQDPGLGLRLIYFSYDVKMKEKGDIPEGYSVSREKKERFSLILESASTNQTSMYLCASSLLALQTRGRGEETQYFGPGTRLLVL.

With respect to this clonotype: An end of the junction differs from the germline gene, which may be a read error. V usage is TRBV29-1 and J usage is TRBJ2-5, with a possible D match to TRBD1 (5 bases). The CDR3 is 13 amino acids. The germline gives CDR1 SQVTM, CDR2 ANQGSEA. The CDR3 region is CSVANRFLETQYF. The CDR3 DNA sequence: TGCAGTGTGGCCAACAGGTTCCTAGAGACCCAATACTTC. The full variable domain, with the rest looked up from reference TRBV29-1 and TRBJ2-5, is SAVISQKPSRDICQRGTSLTIQCQVDSQVTMMFWYRQQPGQSLTLIATANQGSEATYESGFVIDKFPISRPNLTFSTLTVSNMSPEDSSIYLCSVANRFLETQYFGPGTRLLVL.

A note on this clonotype: It is likely a read error, because the conserved phenylalanine at the end of the CDR3 is missing. V and J are TRBV11-2 and TRBJ1-2; D call uncertain. Germline assignment: CDR1 SGHAT and CDR2 FQNNGV. V gave up 1 base and J gave up 3 bases, with 9 bases separating them. This CDR3 has 14 residues. The chain's CDR3 is CASSLAAQHYGYTS. The CDR3 region has the DNA TGTGCCAGCAGCTTAGCAGCACAACACTATGGCTACACCTCC.

For this clonotype: One junction end disagrees with the germline gene, perhaps due to a read error. The chain links TRBV11-1 to TRBJ1-2; D is ambiguous. The CDR3 runs to 12 residues. Germline V lookup: CDR1 SGHAT, CDR2 FQDESV (reference sequence). In DNA, the CDR3 is TGTGCCAGTAACTTATACAGATATGGCTTCACCTTC. Its translation: CASNLYRYGFTF. Complete variable domain (other parts from reference TRBV11-1 and TRBJ1-2): EAEVAQSPRYKITEKSQAVAFWCDPISGHATLYWYRQILGQGPELLVQFQDESVVDDSQLPKDRFSAERLKGVDSTLKIQPAELGDSAMYLCASNLYRYGFTFGSGTRLTVV.

With respect to this clonotype: This sequence may be a read error, since a much larger clone differs from it by one base. In nucleotides, the CDR3 is TGTTCCAGCAGCTCCAGGGACTACAGCCAAGAGACCCAGTACTTC. It encodes CSSSSRDYSQETQYF. V is TRBV11-2 and J is TRBJ2-5; 7 positions match TRBD2. From germline, CDR1 is SGHAT and CDR2 FQNNGV. The CDR3 extends over 15 amino acids.

A few counts support this clonotype. This likely comes from a read error, as the CDR3 has no conserved phenylalanine or tryptophan at its end. This chain connects TRBV11-2 to TRBJ2-1; 8 bases are shared with TRBD2. Germline assignment: CDR1 SGHAT and CDR2 FQNNGV. There are 15 residues in the CDR3. CDR3 DNA: TGTGCTAGCAGCTTAGAGACGGGGGGGCTCTATGAGCAGTTCTTA. Translated, it gives CASSLETGGLYEQFL.

The rearrangement uses TRBV4-1 and TRBJ1-1, with D possibly TRBD1 on 5 matching bases. The V gene's germline CDR1 is MGHRA and CDR2 YSYEKL. The CDR3 length is 13 residues. V lost 9 bases, J lost 4 bases, and 15 bases lay in between. The CDR3 spells CASSIQGGTEAFF. CDR3 nucleotides: TGCGCCAGTAGCATCCAGGGTGGCACTGAAGCTTTCTTT.